This TCR beta chain was recorded in a study of T cells after yellow fever vaccination. For the study at large: Those fractions that held only low numbers of cells were prepared using the SMART-Seq v4 Ultra Low Input RNA kit.

General study findings and limits: The booster saw the reappearance of most primary-vaccination clones (around 96% CD4, around 88% CD8). In FACS-sorted repertoires, abundant clonotypes from the bulk population could appear as contaminants.

A remark on this clonotype: The antigen is unknown.

The CDR3 extends over 13 amino acids. The germline CDR1 and CDR2 sequences are GTSNPN and SVGIG (reference sequence). Trimming shortened V by 2 bases and J by 1 base, and 6 bases separated the two germline ends. A single record per CDR3 protein comes from TCRdb applying MiXCR to the 5' RACE reads. Of 300,000 or so distinct CDR3 sequences in the sample, 6.8% are singletons; the top ten hold roughly 19%. The sample in question was PBMCs, obtained roughly 47 days after the first yellow fever vaccination. The sequence was collected from a man between 18 and 29 years old who received the YFV17D yellow fever vaccine. The chain recombines TRBV30 with TRBJ1-5; maybe TRBD1 (5 bases). CDR3 loop: CAWSQGSNQPQHF. Written as DNA, the CDR3 is TGTGCCTGGAGTCAGGGAAGCAATCAGCCCCAGCATTTT. The full variable domain, its missing parts supplied by reference TRBV30 and TRBJ1-5, is SQTIHQWPATLVQPVGSPLSLECTVEGTSNPNLYWYRQAAGRGLQLLFYSVGIGQISSEVPQNLSASRPQDRQFILSSKKLLLSDSGFYLCAWSQGSNQPQHFGDGTRLSIL.